A selection of T cell receptor beta chains follows, all from one sample in a study of blood T cell repertoires in COVID-19. Repertoires were generated with immunoSEQ multiplex PCR, while TCRdb's copy carries only in-frame clones and drops some. This sample has about 88,000 clones; roughly 90% occur once, and the top ten carry over 1.5%. Sequencing was carried out using peripheral blood. The source is a man between 60 and 70 years old with acute or convalescent COVID-19. CDR3s include the opening cysteine and the closing phenylalanine or tryptophan. A D gene is named only where the DNA matches it firmly. Where a row states a size, it is once, few, many or the class of an expanded clone; other rows omit it.

v_gene	d_gene	j_gene	abundance	CDR3nt	CDR3aa
TRBV7-3	TRBD2	TRBJ2-2	-	TGTGCCAGCAGTCCAAGACTAGCGGGAGGAGGCGGGGAGCTGTTTTTT	CASSPRLAGGGGELFF
TRBV19	TRBD2	TRBJ2-1	once	TGTGCCAGTAGTATAGTGGCTAGCGGGATACTTGAGCAGTTCTTC	CASSIVASGILEQFF
TRBV18	TRBD1	TRBJ2-2	-	TGTGCCAGCTCACCACGACAGGGGGCCGATACCGGGGAGCTGTTTTTT	CASSPRQGADTGELFF
TRBV7-9	TRBD1	TRBJ1-5	-	TGTGCCAGCAGTCTCGGACAGGGGATTGGGCAGCCCCAGCATTTT	CASSLGQGIGQPQHF
TRBV27	TRBD2	TRBJ2-1	-	TGTGCCAGCAGTTTAGGCGGGAGTGCCTACAATGAGCAGTTCTTC	CASSLGGSAYNEQFF
TRBV18	TRBD1	TRBJ2-3	-	TGTGCCAGCTCGCAGGGGGCCACAGATACGCAGTATTTT	CASSQGATDTQYF
TRBV30	TRBD1	TRBJ1-2	-	TGTGCCTGGAGTTACGAGGGGGCATTGGGCTACACCTTC	CAWSYEGALGYTF
TRBV7-8	TRBD1	TRBJ2-1	-	TGTGCCAGCAGCAGAACAGGGGTAGGCTACAATGAGCAGTTCTTC	CASSRTGVGYNEQFF
TRBV6-5	-	TRBJ1-1	-	TGTGCCAGCAGTTACTCGGTGCCGGGACAAACTTTCTTT	CASSYSVPGQTFF
TRBV7-9	-	TRBJ2-1	-	TGTGCCAGCAGCCAGGGTTTTAAGAATGAGCAGTTCTTC	CASSQGFKNEQFF
TRBV19	-	TRBJ2-7	-	TGTGCCAGTAGTATTGGACAGACCTTAAAAGCCTACGAGCAGTACTTC	CASSIGQTLKAYEQYF
TRBV12-3/TRBV12-4	-	TRBJ1-5	few	TGTGCCAGCAGTACCGGACAGCATCAGCCCCAGCATTTT	CASSTGQHQPQHF
TRBV6-5	-	TRBJ1-5	-	TGTGCCAGCACAGGGGTTGGCAGCAATCAGCCCCAGCATTTT	CASTGVGSNQPQHF
TRBV6-4	TRBD1	TRBJ2-1	-	TGTGCCAGCAGTGACGAACCCACGGACAGGGCGGCCTACAATGAGCAGTTCTTC	CASSDEPTDRAAYNEQFF
TRBV11-3	TRBD2	TRBJ2-1	-	TGTGCCAGCAGCTTACCGGGACTAGGGGCCCAAGAGCAGTTCTTC	CASSLPGLGAQEQFF
TRBV6-4	-	TRBJ1-2	once	TGTGCCAGCAGTGGCCCTGGACTCGGAGGCTACACCTTC	CASSGPGLGGYTF
TRBV6-5	-	TRBJ1-5	-	TGTGCCAGCAGTTCCCTTGCAGGGGTGGGCAATCAGCCCCAGCATTTT	CASSSLAGVGNQPQHF
TRBV7-9	TRBD1	TRBJ2-7	-	TGTGCCAGCAGCTTCCAAGGGGGCGGGACAGGTTCTTACGAGCAGTACTTC	CASSFQGGGTGSYEQYF
TRBV7-9	TRBD2	TRBJ2-3	once	TGTGCCGGCAGCACGACCGGACTAGCGGGGCCTAGGCCCCAATCCACAGATACGCAGTATTTT	CAGSTTGLAGPRPQSTDTQYF
TRBV19	TRBD1	TRBJ1-5	-	TGTGCCAGCGGACAGGGATGGAATCAGCCCCAGCATTTT	CASGQGWNQPQHF
TRBV25-1	TRBD1	TRBJ1-1	-	TGTGCCAGCAGTGAGGACAGGGACAACACTGAAGCTTTCTTT	CASSEDRDNTEAFF
TRBV27	-	TRBJ2-3	-	TGTGCCAGCACCCAGGGATGGGGCACAGATACGCAGTATTTT	CASTQGWGTDTQYF
TRBV13	TRBD2	TRBJ2-3	-	TGTGCCAGCAGCGATTACGGAGGACTAGCGGGAGGCAGTGGTTATTTT	CASSDYGGLAGGSGYF
TRBV28	TRBD1	TRBJ1-6	-	TGTGCCACCAAGGGGGCTCGAGAGAATTCACCCCTCCACTTT	CATKGARENSPLHF
TRBV24-1	TRBD1	TRBJ1-4	-	TGTGCCACCAGTGATCCCAGGACAGGGAATGAAAAACTGTTTTTT	CATSDPRTGNEKLFF
TRBV11-3	-	TRBJ1-1	few	TGTGCCAGCAGCTTAAACGCTGTGGCCAATGAAGCTTTCTTT	CASSLNAVANEAFF
TRBV10-3	-	TRBJ2-6	-	TGTGCCATCAGTGAGGGGACCTTCGGGGGTGGGGCCAACGTCCTGACTTTC	CAISEGTFGGGANVLTF
TRBV6-2/TRBV6-3	TRBD2	TRBJ2-7	once	TGTGCCAGCAGTTACTCGCCCGGGAGGGGGTTTTCGCTCCTGGACGAGCAGTACTTC	CASSYSPGRGFSLLDEQYF
TRBV19	TRBD1	TRBJ2-6	-	TGTGCCAGTAGTATGACAGGGGATGCTGGGGCCAACGTCCTGACTTTC	CASSMTGDAGANVLTF
TRBV5-8	-	TRBJ1-1	-	TGTGCCAGCAGCTGGAACAGAGAAGCTTTCTTT	CASSWNREAFF
TRBV6-2/TRBV6-3	TRBD2	TRBJ2-7	-	TGTGCCAGCAGTACCCTAGCGGGAGTGGTCTCCGAGCAGTACTTC	CASSTLAGVVSEQYF
TRBV19	-	TRBJ1-1	-	TGTGCCAGTAGTTCGTGGGCCCCGGGGACTGAAGCTTTCTTT	CASSSWAPGTEAFF
TRBV5-6	TRBD1	TRBJ1-5	few	TGTGCCAGCAGCCCGGAAGGGACAGGGGGCGATCAGCCCCAGCATTTT	CASSPEGTGGDQPQHF
TRBV6-5	TRBD2	TRBJ2-7	once	TGTGCCAGCCAGGGACTAGCGGGAGGGCCTGAGCAGTACTTC	CASQGLAGGPEQYF
TRBV19	TRBD2	TRBJ2-1	-	TGTGCCAGTAGTCTCCAGGGCGGGAGCTCCTACAATGAGCAGTTCTTC	CASSLQGGSSYNEQFF
TRBV29-1	TRBD1	TRBJ2-3	-	TGCAGCGCCGGGACAGGGGGAACAGATACGCAGTATTTT	CSAGTGGTDTQYF
TRBV5-1	-	TRBJ2-3	-	TGCGCCAGCAGCCTACAGGGTGGGGGCACAGATACGCAGTATTTT	CASSLQGGGTDTQYF
TRBV2	TRBD2	TRBJ2-3	once	TGTGCCAGCAGGGAGACTAGCGGGAGGGCCCAGGGCTCAGATACGCAGTATTTT	CASRETSGRAQGSDTQYF
TRBV20-1	-	TRBJ1-1	-	TGCAGTGCTAGAGGTTCGTCTGAAGCTTTCTTT	CSARGSSEAFF
TRBV4-3	TRBD1	TRBJ1-2	-	TGCGCCAGCAGCCCTAATCAGGGGGCGTATGGCTATGGCTACACCTTC	CASSPNQGAYGYGYTF